These 18 T cell receptor beta chains came from one sample sequenced in a study of siplizumab effects on memory and regulatory T cells. Assay: immunoSEQ multiplex PCR; the TCRdb copy retains only in-frame clones and omits some. The top ten clones hold roughly 18% of a sample with approximately 50,000 clones, over 85% of them seen once. The sample consisted of CD8+ T cells sorted from blood. All receptors come from a human donor in good health.

This clone was seen a single time. This chain connects TRBV9 to TRBJ2-2, with unresolved D. Germline CDR1 reads SGDLS; CDR2 reads YYNGEE. There are 12 residues in the CDR3. Deletions cut 1 base from V and 2 bases from J, with 0 bases between. This chain's CDR3 is CASSVNTGELFF. The CDR3 region has the DNA TGTGCCAGCAGCGTAAACACCGGGGAGCTGTTTTTT.

The chain joins TRBV6-1 to TRBJ1-1; TRBD1 is a possible D gene (5 bases). CDR1 is MNHNS and CDR2 is SASEGT in the germline V gene. This CDR3 spans 14 amino acids. Trimming stripped 1 base from V and 1 base from J, with 7 bases between. This CDR3 is CASSEEGWNTEAFF. The CDR3, as DNA: TGTGCCAGCAGTGAAGAGGGGTGGAACACTGAAGCTTTCTTT.

Here the CDR3 DNA reads TGTGCCAGCCCCACCCCGGGGGGAGCTTTCTTT. Its protein product is CASPTPGGAFF. The J gene is TRBJ1-1, the V gene TRBV7-2; possible D gene TRBD1, 5 bases. The CDR3 has 11 residues. Germline V gene lookup returns CDR1 SGHTA and CDR2 FQGNSA. Trimming took off 8 bases at V and 10 bases at J, with 14 bases between the two ends.

J is TRBJ2-5 and V is TRBV6-1; D not resolved. Per the germline V gene, CDR1 is MNHNS and CDR2 is SASEGT. The V end was cut by 4 bases, the J end by 3 bases, with 15 bases between. The CDR3 runs 15 residues. This chain's CDR3 is CASSAVRILEETQYF. The CDR3 coding sequence is TGTGCCAGCAGTGCGGTTAGGATTCTAGAAGAGACCCAGTACTTC.

The V call is TRBV7-6, the J call TRBJ2-5; tentatively, D is TRBD2 (6 bases). CDR3 size: 13 residues. V lost 1 base, J lost 10 bases, and 13 bases lay in between. The germline V gene encodes CDR1 SGHVS and CDR2 FNYEAQ. Here the CDR3 reads CASSLGQGGVQYF. The CDR3 nucleotides read TGTGCCAGCAGCTTAGGGCAGGGAGGCGTCCAGTACTTC.

The J gene is TRBJ1-1, the V gene TRBV7-9; D ambiguous. CDR1 and CDR2 from the germline V gene are SEHNR and FQNEAQ (reference sequence). V lost 0 bases and J lost 4, with 3 bases in between. The CDR3 contains 12 residues. The DNA of the CDR3 is TGTGCCAGCAGCTTAGCGCTCACTGAAGCTTTCTTT. Its protein is CASSLALTEAFF.

This clone was counted a few times. V is TRBV30 and J is TRBJ1-2, with 11 positions matching TRBD1. The CDR3 totals 16 residues. Germline V CDR1 and CDR2: GTSNPN, SVGIG (reference sequence). The J segment lost 4 bases and the V segment lost 3 bases, leaving 10 bases of the junction unmatched. The CDR3 DNA reads as TGTGCCTGGAGGCCAAGGACAGGGGGCTTCAGCTATGGCTACACCTTC. Translation: CAWRPRTGGFSYGYTF. Looking up the rest from reference TRBV30 and TRBJ1-2 gives the full variable domain: SQTIHQWPATLVQPVGSPLSLECTVEGTSNPNLYWYRQAAGRGLQLLFYSVGIGQISSEVPQNLSASRPQDRQFILSSKKLLLSDSGFYLCAWRPRTGGFSYGYTFGSGTRLTVV.

The chain links TRBV7-9 to TRBJ1-1; D gene ambiguous. V was shortened by 2 bases and J by 0 bases, with 16 bases between the two germline ends. Germline CDR1 is SEHNR and CDR2 is FQNEAQ (reference sequence). There are 17 residues in the CDR3. The CDR3 nucleotides read TGTGCCAGCAGCTTACGCCCAGTCGGCCACCTGAACACTGAAGCTTTCTTT. Protein: CASSLRPVGHLNTEAFF.

V usage is TRBV7-6 and J usage is TRBJ1-4; no firm D call. V was pared by 0 bases and J by 7 bases, with 15 bases between. The CDR3 loop spans 16 amino acids. Germline V CDR1 and CDR2: SGHVS, FNYEAQ. CDR3 region: CASSLARVEAGEKLFF. The CDR3 DNA reads as TGTGCCAGCAGCTTAGCGAGGGTAGAAGCGGGTGAAAAACTGTTTTTT.

The chain is built from TRBV11-2 and TRBJ2-1, with D tentatively TRBD2 (5 bases). The CDR3 is 11 residues long. The ends were cut back, 3 bases at V and 10 bases at J, with 7 bases in the middle. Germline V gene lookup returns CDR1 SGHAT and CDR2 FQNNGV. The CDR3 spells CASSLRGEQFF. In DNA, the CDR3 is TGTGCCAGCAGCTTGCGCGGGGAGCAGTTCTTC.

This clone is a singleton in its sample. The chain joins TRBV7-8 to TRBJ2-2, with 7 nucleotides matching TRBD2. V gave up 5 bases and J gave up 6 bases; unmatched junction bases: 9. The CDR3 has 15 amino acids. The V gene's germline CDR1 is SGHVS and CDR2 FQNEAQ. The CDR3 coding sequence is TGTGCCAGCAGCCAATGGACTAGGGAGTCCGGGGAGCTGTTTTTT. Translating gives CASSQWTRESGELFF.

This clone was seen a few times. The chain uses TRBV7-8 and TRBJ2-1; 8 nucleotides match TRBD2. The CDR3 has 18 residues. V shed 4 bases, J shed 0 bases, and the junction held 11 bases outside the gene matches. Looked up from germline, CDR1 is SGHVS and CDR2 is FQNEAQ. The CDR3 DNA is TGTGCCAGCAGCTCCCCATCCCGGGGGGGGTACTCCTACAATGAGCAGTTCTTC. Amino acids: CASSSPSRGGYSYNEQFF.

CDR3 sequence (DNA): TGTGCCAGCAGCCTATTGTGGGAGGGCCAGGGCAATGAGCAGTTCTTC. Encoded protein: CASSLLWEGQGNEQFF. The genes are TRBV7-9 and TRBJ2-1, with 7 bases lining up with TRBD2. CDR3 length equals 16 residues. Germline loops: CDR1 SEHNR, CDR2 FQNEAQ (reference sequence). V was pared by 5 bases and J by 6 bases, with 13 bases of the junction left unmatched.

This clone was found a few times. The sample contains more than one DNA sequence encoding this CDR3. CDR3 nucleotides: TGTGCCAGCAGCGTTAGCGGGATCTCCTACAATGAGCAGTTCTTC. Its protein product is CASSVSGISYNEQFF. The chain carries TRBV9 and TRBJ2-1, with 8 bases that match TRBD2. CDR1 and CDR2 (germline): SGDLS, YYNGEE. The CDR3 extends over 15 amino acids. J lost 0 bases, V lost 2 bases, and 1 base had no gene match.

The V and J genes are TRBV7-9 and TRBJ2-5; TRBD1 is a possible D gene (5 bases). CDR1 and CDR2 from the germline V gene are SEHNR and FQNEAQ (reference sequence). The V end lost 3 bases, the J end lost 3 bases, and 8 bases lay between the germline ends. The CDR3 is made up of 13 amino acids. The CDR3 DNA sequence: TGTGCCAGCAGCTTCGGCAGGGAAGAGACCCAGTACTTC. It is translated as CASSFGREETQYF.

The chain joins TRBV6-1 to TRBJ1-1, with 9 nucleotides matching TRBD1. CDR3 size: 21 residues. V shed 1 base and J 0 bases; nucleotides not matched to a gene: 18. Germline V gene lookup returns CDR1 MNHNS and CDR2 SASEGT. The CDR3 spells CASSEVDRGRRPSTMNTEAFF. In DNA form, the CDR3 reads TGTGCCAGCAGTGAAGTGGACAGGGGTCGCCGTCCTTCAACTATGAACACTGAAGCTTTCTTT.

CDR3 coding DNA: TGTGCCATTTCGGGACAGGGGCCACCCTCCCAGTTCTTC. Its translation is CAISGQGPPSQFF. The chain joins TRBV10-3 to TRBJ2-1; TRBD1 matches at 10 bases. Germline V gives CDR1 ENHRY, CDR2 SYGVKD. The J segment lost 13 bases and the V segment lost 9 bases, leaving 12 bases of the junction unmatched. This CDR3 is built from 13 residues.

V gene TRBV28 combines with J gene TRBJ2-7, with D perhaps TRBD1 (6 bases). The CDR3 loop spans 13 amino acids. Germline V gene data show CDR1 as MDHEN and CDR2 as SYDVKM. Deletions cut 5 bases from V and 4 bases from J, with 12 bases between. The CDR3 nucleotides read TGTGCCAGCAGTCCCCCGACAGGTTACGAGCAGTACTTC. The encoded protein is CASSPPTGYEQYF.